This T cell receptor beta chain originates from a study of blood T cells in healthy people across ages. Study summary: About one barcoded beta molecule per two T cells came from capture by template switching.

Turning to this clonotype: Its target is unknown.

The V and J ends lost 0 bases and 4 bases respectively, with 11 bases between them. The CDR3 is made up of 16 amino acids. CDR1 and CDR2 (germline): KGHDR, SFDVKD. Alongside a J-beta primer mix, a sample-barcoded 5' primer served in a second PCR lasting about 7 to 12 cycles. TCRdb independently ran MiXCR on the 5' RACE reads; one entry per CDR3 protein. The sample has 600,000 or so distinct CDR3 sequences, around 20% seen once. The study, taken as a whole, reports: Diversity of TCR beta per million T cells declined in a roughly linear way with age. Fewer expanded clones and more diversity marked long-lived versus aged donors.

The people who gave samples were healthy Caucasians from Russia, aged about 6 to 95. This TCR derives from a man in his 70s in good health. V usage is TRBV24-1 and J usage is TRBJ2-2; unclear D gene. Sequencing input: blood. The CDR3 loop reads CATSDLRAGLTGELFF. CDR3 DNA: TGTGCCACCAGTGATTTGCGGGCAGGTCTCACCGGGGAGCTGTTTTTT.